This TCR beta chain was captured in a study of blood T cell repertoires in COVID-19. At the level of the study: COVID-19 samples collected from the United States, Italy and Spain covered acute and convalescent phases.

Using immunoSEQ multiplex PCR, the repertoire was profiled, and TCRdb retains in-frame clones only, with some absent. This sample has about 85,000 clones, with approximately 83% found just once. V lost 5 bases to trimming and J lost 8 bases, with 7 bases between them. The CDR3 has 10 residues. Germline values: CDR1 SQVTM, CDR2 ANQGSEA. V usage is TRBV29-1 and J usage is TRBJ2-1; possibly TRBD2 for D (6 bases). This TCR came from a man in his fifties or sixties with acute or convalescent COVID-19. Specimen: peripheral blood. The CDR3 coding sequence is TGCAGCGTTCGGGACTATGAGCAGTTCTTC. It encodes CSVRDYEQFF.